A selection of T cell receptor beta chains follows, all from one sample in a study of OX40 agonist ivuxolimab in advanced cancers. TCRdb's copy holds only in-frame clones and misses some; the assay was immunoSEQ multiplex PCR. The sample has more than 10,000 clones; around 74% are singletons. The input for sequencing was CD4+ or CD8+ T cells sorted from blood, taken in a trial of the OX40 agonist ivuxolimab. The receptor source for this set is an adult with an advanced solid tumor such as melanoma, head and neck, liver or kidney cancer. Both conserved end residues are part of each CDR3. Each record gives: CDR3 protein, CDR3 DNA, D gene, J gene, V gene, clone size. A D gene is named only where the DNA matches it firmly. A clone size is listed for some rows: how often the clone was seen (once, few, many), or a class if it is expanded.

CASSLVFGTGGSYNEQFF	TGTGCCAGCAGCTTAGTCTTCGGGACAGGGGGCTCCTACAATGAGCAGTTCTTC	TRBD1	TRBJ2-1	TRBV7-7	-
CASSLGLAGGNNEQFF	TGCGCCAGCAGCTTGGGACTAGCGGGGGGGAATAATGAGCAGTTCTTC	TRBD2	TRBJ2-1	TRBV5-1	-
CASSYSETDTQYF	TGTGCCAGCAGTTACTCGGAAACAGATACGCAGTATTTT	-	TRBJ2-3	TRBV6-6	-
CASSLASQGPYQPQHF	TGTGCCAGCAGCTTGGCCTCGCAGGGACCGTATCAGCCCCAGCATTTT	-	TRBJ1-5	TRBV7-9	few
CASSIGQAVSYEQYF	TGTGCCAGCTCAATCGGACAGGCCGTCTCCTACGAGCAGTACTTC	TRBD1	TRBJ2-7	TRBV18	-
CASSLGQRAYEQYF	TGTGCCAGCAGCTTGGGACAGAGAGCCTACGAGCAGTACTTC	-	TRBJ2-7	TRBV5-6	-
CASSTRTGRAYGYTF	TGTGCCAGCAGTACTCGGACAGGGCGGGCCTATGGCTACACCTTC	TRBD1	TRBJ1-2	TRBV27	-
CASSRSAGANVLTF	TGCGCCAGCAGCCGGAGTGCGGGGGCCAACGTCCTGACTTTC	-	TRBJ2-6	TRBV4-3	-
CASSSGTGGQPQHF	TGTGCCAGCAGCTCCGGGACAGGGGGACAGCCCCAGCATTTT	TRBD1	TRBJ1-5	TRBV6-5	-
CASTLTPGRGDEQYF	TGCGCCAGCACCCTGACTCCGGGCAGGGGGGACGAGCAGTACTTC	-	TRBJ2-7	TRBV5-1	few
CSVEVGSNTGELFF	TGCAGCGTTGAAGTCGGGTCCAACACCGGGGAGCTGTTTTTT	-	TRBJ2-2	TRBV29-1	-
CASSLRVLAGEPNEQFF	TGTGCCAGCAGCTTAAGAGTATTGGCGGGAGAGCCCAATGAGCAGTTCTTC	TRBD2	TRBJ2-1	TRBV7-3	once
CASSLAEGQGKNSPLHF	TGTGCCAGCAGCTTGGCTGAAGGACAGGGGAAGAATTCACCCCTCCACTTT	TRBD1	TRBJ1-6	TRBV5-6	-
CASSLRASGNQPQHF	TGTGCCAGTAGTCTCAGGGCGAGTGGCAATCAGCCCCAGCATTTT	-	TRBJ1-5	TRBV19	-
CASSGTGGEWYGYTF	TGTGCCAGCAGCGGAACAGGGGGCGAGTGGTATGGCTACACCTTC	TRBD1	TRBJ1-2	TRBV5-6	medium-sized
CASSSRENTEAFF	TGTGCCAGCAGTTCCCGGGAGAACACTGAAGCTTTCTTT	-	TRBJ1-1	TRBV27	-
CAISGGANYGYEQYF	TGTGCCATCAGCGGGGGGGCGAACTACGGCTACGAGCAGTACTTC	TRBD2	TRBJ2-7	TRBV7-2	-
CATLRAFF	TGTGCCACCTTGAGGGCTTTCTTT	-	TRBJ1-1	TRBV6-1	-
CASTAGDYGYTF	TGTGCCAGCACAGCAGGGGACTATGGCTACACCTTC	-	TRBJ1-2	TRBV5-4	-
CASSLARPRDKSEKLFF	TGTGCCAGCAGCTTAGCGCGCCCCCGGGACAAAAGTGAAAAACTGTTTTTT	-	TRBJ1-4	TRBV7-8	-
CASSLSVEADTQYF	TGTGCCAGCAGCTTATCTGTGGAAGCAGATACGCAGTATTTT	-	TRBJ2-3	TRBV7-3	-
CASSLEAGWDEKLFF	TGTGCCAGCAGCTTAGAAGCAGGTTGGGATGAAAAACTGTTTTTT	-	TRBJ1-4	TRBV7-8	once
CASSFSLAGYEQYF	TGTGCCAGCAGTTTTTCACTAGCGGGCTACGAGCAGTACTTC	TRBD2	TRBJ2-7	TRBV27	medium-sized
CASSLVTDKETQYF	TGTGCCAGCAGCTTAGTGACAGACAAAGAGACCCAGTACTTC	-	TRBJ2-5	TRBV7-8	-
CASSYSLAGGTDTQYF	TGTGCCAGCAGTTACAGCCTAGCGGGAGGCACAGATACGCAGTATTTT	TRBD2	TRBJ2-3	TRBV6-5	-
CASSQEEYSNQPQHF	TGCGCCAGCAGCCAGGAAGAATATAGCAATCAGCCCCAGCATTTT	-	TRBJ1-5	TRBV4-1	-
CASSASGSAFYGYTF	TGTGCCAGCAGCGCCTCCGGGTCCGCCTTTTATGGCTACACCTTC	-	TRBJ1-2	TRBV14	-
CASSLREKGGEQFF	TGTGCCAGCAGCTTGAGGGAAAAGGGGGGGGAGCAGTTCTTC	-	TRBJ2-1	TRBV5-4	-
CASSPLNTGELFF	TGTGCCAGCAGCCCGTTGAACACCGGGGAGCTGTTTTTT	-	TRBJ2-2	TRBV7-3	few
CASSLLDSNQPQHF	TGTGCCAGCAGTCTACTAGATAGCAATCAGCCCCAGCATTTT	-	TRBJ1-5	TRBV28	once
CASSLTGRGTDTQYF	TGTGCCAGCAGCTTAACAGGGAGGGGCACAGATACGCAGTATTTT	-	TRBJ2-3	TRBV11-3	-
CASSFGGGDNEQFF	TGTGCCAGCAGTTTCGGGGGGGGAGACAATGAGCAGTTCTTC	TRBD2	TRBJ2-1	TRBV28	-
CASSLWGTTGELFF	TGTGCCAGCAGTTTATGGGGCACAACCGGGGAGCTGTTTTTT	-	TRBJ2-2	TRBV28	few
CASSSGWTGEGNYGYTF	TGTGCCAGCAGTTCGGGTTGGACAGGGGAAGGAAACTATGGCTACACCTTC	TRBD1	TRBJ1-2	TRBV28	-
CASSPGQGGGNEQFF	TGTGCCAGCAGCCCTGGACAGGGGGGAGGCAATGAGCAGTTCTTC	TRBD1	TRBJ2-1	TRBV9	few
CASSDSGGWEKLFF	TGTGCCAGCAGTGATTCGGGGGGTTGGGAAAAACTGTTTTTT	-	TRBJ1-4	TRBV6-1	once
CASSPGTPPQETQYF	TGTGCCAGCTCACCAGGGACGCCGCCGCAAGAGACCCAGTACTTC	-	TRBJ2-5	TRBV18	-